Listed below are T cell receptor beta chains from one sample, sequenced in a study of CD8 T cells in ankylosing spondylitis. MiXCR, run by TCRdb on the 5' RACE reads, gives a single entry per CDR3 protein. Of 130,000 to 150,000 distinct CDR3 sequences in the sample, 7.5% to 9.5% were seen once. Material: synovial fluid, either unsorted or a sorted T cell fraction (not recorded which). The source of these receptors is a male donor with ankylosing spondylitis. Each CDR3 is given with its conserved first and last residue. D genes are given only for firm matches. Expanded clones are given a class, and other clones once, few, many or no size at all.

>TRBV2|TRBJ1-4|.|few
TGTGCCAGCAGTGTCTTGGTCCTGGCTGAAAAACTGTTTTTT
CASSVLVLAEKLFF
>TRBV29-1|TRBJ2-3|TRBD2|many
TGCAGCGTATCCTTAGGACTAGCGGGGGCAGATACGCAGTATTTT
CSVSLGLAGADTQYF
>TRBV7-2|TRBJ2-4|.|.
TGTGCCAGCACCTTAGTTTTTCGGCCTGCGAACATTCAGTACTTC
CASTLVFRPANIQYF
>TRBV20-1|TRBJ1-5|.|few
TGCAGTGTTCGAGGGGCGCCGGGACAGCCCCAGCATTTT
CSVRGAPGQPQHF
>TRBV5-6|TRBJ1-6|.|few
TGTGCCAGCAGCTCGGTCGTGACCAATTCACCCCTCCACTTT
CASSSVVTNSPLHF
>TRBV6-1|TRBJ2-1|.|once
TGTGCCAGCAGTCCCCCCCGGGGTACCTACAATGAGCAGTTCTTC
CASSPPRGTYNEQFF
>TRBV5-4|TRBJ1-2|TRBD1|few
TGTGCCAGCACTCGGACAGGGGGGGATGGCTACACCTTC
CASTRTGGDGYTF
>TRBV6-5|TRBJ2-1|.|few
TGTGCCAGCAGTTACCGTCGTCGGCTAGACAATGAGCAGTTCTTC
CASSYRRRLDNEQFF
>TRBV3-1|TRBJ1-6|.|many
TGTGCCACCAACAAGGGGGGGAATTCACCCCTCCACTTT
CATNKGGNSPLHF
>TRBV7-3|TRBJ2-1|.|few
TGTGCCAGCAGCTTATCGGGGAGTATGTACAATGAGCAGTTCTTC
CASSLSGSMYNEQFF
>TRBV7-2|TRBJ1-1|.|medium-sized
TGTGCCAGCAGCCTTGGACTCACTGGAGCTTTCTTT
CASSLGLTGAFF
>TRBV7-8|TRBJ1-1|TRBD1|.
TGTGCCAGCAGCTTAACTACCGGACAGGGCGACGCTGAAGCTTTCTTT
CASSLTTGQGDAEAFF